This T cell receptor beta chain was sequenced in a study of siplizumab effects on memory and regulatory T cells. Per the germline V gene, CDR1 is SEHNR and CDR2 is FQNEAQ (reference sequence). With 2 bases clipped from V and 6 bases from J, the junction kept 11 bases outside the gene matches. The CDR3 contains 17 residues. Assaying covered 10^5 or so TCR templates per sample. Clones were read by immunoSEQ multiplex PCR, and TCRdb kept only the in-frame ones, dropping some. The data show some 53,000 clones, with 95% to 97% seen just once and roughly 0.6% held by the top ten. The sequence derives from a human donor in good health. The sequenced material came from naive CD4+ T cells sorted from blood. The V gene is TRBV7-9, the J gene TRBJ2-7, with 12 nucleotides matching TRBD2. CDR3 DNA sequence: TGTGCCAGCAGCTTATCCCCGTCTAGCGGGAGGGTTAGCGAGCAGTACTTC. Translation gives CASSLSPSSGRVSEQYF.